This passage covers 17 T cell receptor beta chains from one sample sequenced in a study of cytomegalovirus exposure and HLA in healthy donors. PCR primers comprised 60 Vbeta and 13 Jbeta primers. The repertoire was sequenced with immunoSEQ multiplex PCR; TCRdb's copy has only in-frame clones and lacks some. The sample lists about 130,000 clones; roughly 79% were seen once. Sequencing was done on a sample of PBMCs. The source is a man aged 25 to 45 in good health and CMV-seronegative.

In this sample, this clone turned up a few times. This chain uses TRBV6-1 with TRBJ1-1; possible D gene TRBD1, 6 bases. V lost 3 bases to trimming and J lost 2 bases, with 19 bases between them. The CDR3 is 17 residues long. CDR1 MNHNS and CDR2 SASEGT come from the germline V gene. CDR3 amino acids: CASSEDLAGAINTEAFF. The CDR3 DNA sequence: TGTGCCAGCAGTGAGGACCTGGCAGGGGCGATTAACACTGAAGCTTTCTTT.

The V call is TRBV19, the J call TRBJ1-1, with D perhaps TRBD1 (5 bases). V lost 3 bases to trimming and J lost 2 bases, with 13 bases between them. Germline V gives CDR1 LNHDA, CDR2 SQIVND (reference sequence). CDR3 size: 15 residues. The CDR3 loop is CASSIGWQGNTEAFF. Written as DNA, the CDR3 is TGTGCCAGTAGTATCGGGTGGCAGGGCAACACTGAAGCTTTCTTT.

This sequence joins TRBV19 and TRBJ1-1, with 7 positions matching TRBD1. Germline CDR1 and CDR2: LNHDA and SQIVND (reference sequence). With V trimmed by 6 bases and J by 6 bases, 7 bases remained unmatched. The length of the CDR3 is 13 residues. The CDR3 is CASSGDRLAEAFF. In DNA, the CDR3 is TGTGCCAGTAGCGGGGACAGACTGGCTGAAGCTTTCTTT.

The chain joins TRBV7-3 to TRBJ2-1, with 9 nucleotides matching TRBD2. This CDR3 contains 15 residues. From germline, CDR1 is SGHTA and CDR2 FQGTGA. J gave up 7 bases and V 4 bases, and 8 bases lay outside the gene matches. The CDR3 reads CASSSLAGASNEQFF. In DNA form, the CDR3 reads TGTGCCAGCAGCTCCTTAGCGGGAGCCTCTAATGAGCAGTTCTTC.

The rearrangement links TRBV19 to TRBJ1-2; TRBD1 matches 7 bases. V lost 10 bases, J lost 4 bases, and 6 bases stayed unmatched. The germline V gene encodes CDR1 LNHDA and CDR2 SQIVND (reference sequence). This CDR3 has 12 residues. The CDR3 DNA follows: TGTGCCACTCAGGGACAGATCTATGGCTACACCTTC. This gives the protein CATQGQIYGYTF.

The CDR3 DNA reads as TGCGCCAGCAGTTCGGGACAGGGTTTCACAGATACGCAGTATTTT. The encoded protein is CASSSGQGFTDTQYF. The rearrangement joins TRBV5-1 to TRBJ2-3; 9 positions match TRBD1. The CDR3 extends over 15 amino acids. Germline V gives CDR1 SGHRS, CDR2 YFSETQ. Trimming cost V 5 bases and J 2 bases; bases outside gene matches: 6.

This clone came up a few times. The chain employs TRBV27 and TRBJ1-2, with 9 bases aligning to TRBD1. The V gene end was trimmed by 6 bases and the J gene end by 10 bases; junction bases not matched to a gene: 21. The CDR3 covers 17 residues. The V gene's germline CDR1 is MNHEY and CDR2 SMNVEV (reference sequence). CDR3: CASSPSLNRGQGYLYTF. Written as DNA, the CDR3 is TGTGCCAGCAGCCCAAGTTTAAATAGGGGACAGGGCTATCTCTACACCTTC.

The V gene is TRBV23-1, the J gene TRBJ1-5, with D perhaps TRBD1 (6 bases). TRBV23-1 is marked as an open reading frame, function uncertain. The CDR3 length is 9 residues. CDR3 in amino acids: CAPWGRRHF. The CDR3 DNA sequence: TGCGCGCCGTGGGGGCGCCGGCATTTT.

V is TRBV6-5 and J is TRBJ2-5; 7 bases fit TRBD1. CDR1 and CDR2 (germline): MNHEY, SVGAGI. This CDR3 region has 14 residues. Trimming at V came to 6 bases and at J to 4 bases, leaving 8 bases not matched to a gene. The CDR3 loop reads CASSLGQARETQYF. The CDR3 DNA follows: TGTGCCAGCAGCCTTGGACAGGCCAGAGAGACCCAGTACTTC.

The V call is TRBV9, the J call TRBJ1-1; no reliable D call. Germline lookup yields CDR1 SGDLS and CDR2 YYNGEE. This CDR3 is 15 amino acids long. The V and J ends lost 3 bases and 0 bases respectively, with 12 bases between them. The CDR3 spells CASSAHRDMNTEAFF. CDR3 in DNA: TGTGCCAGCAGCGCCCACAGAGACATGAACACTGAAGCTTTCTTT.

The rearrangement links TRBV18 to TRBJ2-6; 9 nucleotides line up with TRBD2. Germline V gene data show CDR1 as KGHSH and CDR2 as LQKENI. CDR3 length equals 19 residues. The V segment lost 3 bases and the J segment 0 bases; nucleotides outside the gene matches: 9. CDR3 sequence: CASSPLSGGFGSGANVLTF. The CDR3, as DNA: TGTGCCAGCTCACCCCTCAGCGGGGGGTTCGGCTCTGGGGCCAACGTCCTGACTTTC.

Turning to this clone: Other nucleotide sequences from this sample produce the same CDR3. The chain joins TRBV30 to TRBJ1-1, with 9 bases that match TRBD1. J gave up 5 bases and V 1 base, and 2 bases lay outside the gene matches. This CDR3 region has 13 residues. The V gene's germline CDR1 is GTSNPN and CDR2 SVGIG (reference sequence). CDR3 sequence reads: CAWSADRGTEAFF. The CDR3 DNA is TGTGCCTGGAGTGCAGACAGGGGGACTGAAGCTTTCTTT. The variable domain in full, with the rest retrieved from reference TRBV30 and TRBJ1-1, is SQTIHQWPATLVQPVGSPLSLECTVEGTSNPNLYWYRQAAGRGLQLLFYSVGIGQISSEVPQNLSASRPQDRQFILSSKKLLLSDSGFYLCAWSADRGTEAFFGQGTRLTVV.

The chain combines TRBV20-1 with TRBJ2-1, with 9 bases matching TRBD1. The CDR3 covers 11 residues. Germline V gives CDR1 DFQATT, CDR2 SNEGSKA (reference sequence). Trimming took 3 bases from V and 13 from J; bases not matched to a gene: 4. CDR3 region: CSARRDRAQFF. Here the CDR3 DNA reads TGCAGTGCTAGGCGGGACAGGGCTCAGTTCTTC.

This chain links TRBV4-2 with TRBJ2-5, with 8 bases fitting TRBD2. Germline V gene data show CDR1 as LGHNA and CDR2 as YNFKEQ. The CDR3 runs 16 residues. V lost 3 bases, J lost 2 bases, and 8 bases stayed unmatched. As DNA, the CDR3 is TGTGCCAGCAGCCACCCCGGGGGGGCGGGACAAGAGACCCAGTACTTC. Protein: CASSHPGGAGQETQYF.

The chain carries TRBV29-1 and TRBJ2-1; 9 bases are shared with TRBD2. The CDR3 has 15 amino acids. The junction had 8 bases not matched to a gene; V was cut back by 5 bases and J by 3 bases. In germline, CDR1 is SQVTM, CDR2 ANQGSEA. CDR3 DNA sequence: TGCAGCGTTACTCCTAGCGGGGCCAGCTACAATGAGCAGTTCTTC. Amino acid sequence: CSVTPSGASYNEQFF.

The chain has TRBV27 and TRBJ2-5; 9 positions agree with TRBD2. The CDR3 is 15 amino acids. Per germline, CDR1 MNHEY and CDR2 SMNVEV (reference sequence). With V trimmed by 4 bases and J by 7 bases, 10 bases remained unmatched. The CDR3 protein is CASSSEGGGAVTQYF. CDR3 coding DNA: TGTGCCAGCAGTTCCGAGGGCGGGGGGGCGGTGACCCAGTACTTC.

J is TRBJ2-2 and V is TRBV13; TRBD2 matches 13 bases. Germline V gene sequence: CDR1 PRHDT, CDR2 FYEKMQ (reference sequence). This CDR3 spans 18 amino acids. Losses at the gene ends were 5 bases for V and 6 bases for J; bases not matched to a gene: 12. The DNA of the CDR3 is TGTGCCAGCAGCCGCCCCGTGGGACTAGCGGGATGGGCCGGGGAGCTGTTTTTT. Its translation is CASSRPVGLAGWAGELFF.